The 26 T cell receptor beta chains below were found in one sample sequenced in a study of blood T cells in healthy people across ages. Then a second PCR, running roughly 7 to 11 cycles, was carried out with a sample-barcoded 5' primer and a J-beta primer mix. TCRdb re-analysed the 5' RACE reads in MiXCR, keeping a single row per CDR3 protein. The table lists around 800,000 distinct CDR3 sequences, about 53% of them singletons, with approximately 40% in the top ten. Sequencing was performed on blood. Receptors were obtained from a man older than 75 in good health.

This clonotype was found once. The genes are TRBV6-1 and TRBJ2-3; a possible D gene is TRBD1 (6 bases). Germline V gene sequence: CDR1 MNHNS, CDR2 SASEGT. The germline V and J ends were trimmed by 2 bases and 14 bases, with 20 bases remaining between them. The CDR3 sequence is 14 residues long. In DNA, the CDR3 is TGTGCCAGCAGTGAAAACAGGGTGGGGAGAGACGCGTATTTT. It is translated as CASSENRVGRDAYF.

This clonotype was counted only a few times. The genes are TRBV21-1 and TRBJ2-5; the D segment call TRBD2 is taken from the table without a DNA check. TRBV21-1 is annotated as a pseudogene. The CDR3 consists of 19 residues. The CDR3 DNA sequence: TGTGCCAGCAGCAAAGAGCAGAGGACTAGCGGGAGGAGGGAAGAGACCCAGTACTTC. It specifies CASSKEQRTSGRREETQYF.

Concerning this clonotype: A much larger clonotype is one base distant, so this may be a read error. The V and J genes are TRBV7-3 and TRBJ2-1, with unresolved D. This CDR3 contains 13 residues. CDR1 and CDR2 from the germline V gene are SGHTA and FQGTGA. CDR3 sequence: CASSPSTLNVQFF. Here the CDR3 DNA reads TGTGCCAGCAGCCCTTCCACTCTCAATGTGCAGTTCTTC.

This clonotype has a handful of counts. The chain is built from TRBV7-9 and TRBJ1-1; D remains ambiguous. The V end was cut by 6 bases, the J end by 4 bases, with 15 bases between. This CDR3 has 14 residues. Germline V gene lookup returns CDR1 SEHNR and CDR2 FQNEAQ (reference sequence). CDR3 sequence reads: CASSTRLGSTEAFF. DNA for the CDR3: TGTGCCAGCAGTACTCGATTGGGGAGCACTGAAGCTTTCTTT.

The chain couples TRBV27 to TRBJ2-3; 7 bases fit TRBD1. Germline V gene data show CDR1 as MNHEY and CDR2 as SMNVEV (reference sequence). Trimming at V came to 4 bases and at J to 0 bases, leaving 7 bases not matched to a gene. This CDR3 spans 16 amino acids. DNA for the CDR3: TGTGCCAGCAGTTCACAGGGGTCCCTTAGCACAGATACGCAGTATTTT. Its translation is CASSSQGSLSTDTQYF.

The chain carries TRBV4-1 and TRBJ1-4; D is possibly TRBD1 (6 bases). Germline lookup yields CDR1 MGHRA and CDR2 YSYEKL. The CDR3 covers 13 residues. Between the trimmed V and J ends, which lost 3 bases and 8 bases, there was a span of 10 bases. This chain's CDR3 is CASSQGRGEKLFF. DNA of the CDR3: TGCGCCAGCAGCCAGGGGAGGGGGGAAAAACTGTTTTTT.

A note on this clonotype: At one end, the junction sequence differs from germline, possibly due to a read error. The chain recombines TRBV12-5 with TRBJ2-4; 9 nucleotides match TRBD2. The DNA end is more similar to TRBJ2-7, so the J call may be wrong. The germline V gene encodes CDR1 LGHNT and CDR2 FRNRAP. CDR3 length: 16 amino acids. This CDR3 is CVSGLPGTSTANEQYF. CDR3 nucleotides: TGTGTTAGTGGTTTGCCCGGGACTAGCACCGCCAACGAGCAGTACTTC.

V gene TRBV20-1 combines with J gene TRBJ2-7; tentatively, D is TRBD2 (6 bases). In germline, CDR1 is DFQATT, CDR2 SNEGSKA (reference sequence). Trimming pared 3 bases from V and 2 bases from J, leaving 14 bases between. This CDR3 is built from 14 residues. The CDR3 protein is CSASEVAVPYEQYF. Written as DNA, the CDR3 is TGCAGTGCTAGCGAGGTAGCGGTTCCCTACGAGCAGTACTTC.

This clonotype was detected ten times or more. The chain uses TRBV7-3 and TRBJ2-6; D not certain. V shed 5 bases and J shed 0 bases, with 2 bases lying between them. The CDR3 spans 13 residues. The germline gives CDR1 SGHTA, CDR2 FQGTGA. The CDR3 sequence is CASSVSGANVLTF. CDR3 sequence (DNA): TGTGCCAGCAGCGTCTCTGGGGCCAACGTCCTGACTTTC. Filled out from reference TRBV7-3 and TRBJ2-6, the complete variable domain reads GAGVSQTPSNKVTEKGKYVELRCDPISGHTALYWYRQSLGQGPEFLIYFQGTGAADDSGLPNDRFFAVRPEGSVSTLKIQRTERGDSAVYLCASSVSGANVLTFGAGSRLTVL.

The genes are TRBV2 and TRBJ2-7, with D perhaps matching TRBD1 (5 bases). In germline, CDR1 is SNHLY, CDR2 FYNNEI. The CDR3 is 13 residues long. The germline V and J ends were trimmed by 7 bases and 2 bases, with 12 bases remaining between them. The CDR3 coding sequence is TGTGCCAGCAACCAGGGTTCAACCTACGAGCAGTACTTC. Amino acids: CASNQGSTYEQYF. The full variable domain, in which reference TRBV2 and TRBJ2-7 provide the parts outside the CDR3, is EPEVTQTPSHQVTQMGQEVILRCVPISNHLYFYWYRQILGQKVEFLVSFYNNEISEKSEIFDDQFSVERPDGSNFTLKIRSTKLEDSAMYFCASNQGSTYEQYFGPGTRLTVT.

V gene TRBV28 combines with J gene TRBJ1-4; D call uncertain. The V and J ends lost 7 bases and 6 bases respectively, with 9 bases between them. This CDR3 is built from 12 residues. Germline V gives CDR1 MDHEN, CDR2 SYDVKM. The CDR3, as DNA: TGTGCCAGCAATGCGATAGATGAAAAACTGTTTTTT. Protein: CASNAIDEKLFF.

The V gene is TRBV29-1, the J gene TRBJ2-5; 11 bases are shared with TRBD2. The CDR3 totals 16 residues. Per germline, CDR1 SQVTM and CDR2 ANQGSEA. The V segment lost 8 bases and the J segment 2 bases; nucleotides outside the gene matches: 13. The CDR3 region is CSSEGLAGGRQETQYF. CDR3 nucleotides: TGCAGCTCAGAGGGGCTAGCGGGAGGCCGACAAGAGACCCAGTACTTC. Based on the CDR3 plus reference TRBV29-1 and TRBJ2-5, the full variable domain is SAVISQKPSRDICQRGTSLTIQCQVDSQVTMMFWYRQQPGQSLTLIATANQGSEATYESGFVIDKFPISRPNLTFSTLTVSNMSPEDSSIYLCSSEGLAGGRQETQYFGPGTRLLVL.

The rearrangement links TRBV5-1 to TRBJ2-3, with D possibly being TRBD1 (5 bases). Germline CDR1 and CDR2: SGHRS and YFSETQ. The V end was cut by 2 bases, the J end by 0 bases, with 10 bases between. The CDR3 totals 15 residues. CDR3 coding DNA: TGCGCCAGCAGCTTTAGGGGAACTAGCACAGATACGCAGTATTTT. As protein: CASSFRGTSTDTQYF.

The V gene is TRBV20-1, the J gene TRBJ2-1; 10 bases line up with TRBD2. V trimming: 1 base; J trimming: 7 bases; junction bases outside the gene matches: 10. This CDR3 has 16 amino acids. CDR1 and CDR2 (germline): DFQATT, SNEGSKA (reference sequence). CDR3 protein: CSARVGSGRLTNEQFF. CDR3 in DNA: TGCAGTGCTAGAGTTGGTAGCGGGAGGTTAACGAATGAGCAGTTCTTC.

The V and J genes are TRBV25-1 and TRBJ1-2, with TRBD1 matching 7 bases. Germline loops: CDR1 MGHDK, CDR2 SYGVNS. J lost 7 bases, V lost 3 bases, and 11 bases had no gene match. The CDR3 consists of 15 residues. CDR3 region: CASSDARGDSRGYTF. The DNA of the CDR3 is TGTGCCAGCAGTGACGCCCGTGGGGACAGCCGTGGCTACACCTTC.

This clonotype came up a few times. The chain employs TRBV6-2 or TRBV6-3 and TRBJ2-5; D remains ambiguous. V lost 0 bases and J 11 bases, leaving 13 bases between the germline ends. The germline CDR1 and CDR2 sequences are MNHEY and SVGEGT. The CDR3 extends over 13 amino acids. CDR3 sequence: CASSYSNQVVQYF. The CDR3 bases are TGTGCCAGCAGTTACTCGAATCAGGTGGTGCAGTACTTC.

This clonotype was seen once. The chain is built from TRBV6-5 and TRBJ1-5, with a possible D match to TRBD1 (6 bases). CDR1 and CDR2 from the germline V gene are MNHEY and SVGAGI. V was pared by 8 bases and J by 2 bases, with 13 bases between. This CDR3 is built from 14 residues. The CDR3 nucleotides read TGTGCCAGCGGGGGCAGCCGTGGCAATCAGCCCCAGCATTTT. Protein product: CASGGSRGNQPQHF.

The gene calls are TRBV29-1 and TRBJ2-3; 7 nucleotides agree with TRBD1. Germline CDR1 reads SQVTM; CDR2 reads ANQGSEA. This CDR3 region has 17 residues. The V segment lost 0 bases and the J segment 14 bases; nucleotides outside the gene matches: 23. CDR3 amino acids: CSVEDLEGRQGGRDAYF. The CDR3 DNA is TGCAGCGTTGAAGATCTCGAGGGTCGACAGGGTGGCAGAGACGCGTATTTT.

This chain links TRBV7-2 with TRBJ2-1, with TRBD1 matching over 11 bases. In germline, CDR1 is SGHTA, CDR2 FQGNSA. Trimming cost V 5 bases and J 7 bases; bases outside gene matches: 10. The CDR3 covers 16 residues. The DNA for the CDR3 is TGTGCCAGCAGCCCGAGGTCGGACAGGGGGCTTAATGAGCAGTTCTTC. The encoded protein is CASSPRSDRGLNEQFF.

The table lists this clonotype with a count of one. This chain connects TRBV20-1 to TRBJ2-1, with D possibly matching TRBD2 (6 bases). The CDR3 consists of 13 residues. Deletions cut 0 bases from V and 5 bases from J, with 8 bases between. The germline gives CDR1 DFQATT, CDR2 SNEGSKA (reference sequence). The CDR3 sequence: CSARDGTDNEQFF. CDR3 bases: TGCAGTGCTAGAGATGGGACTGACAATGAGCAGTTCTTC.

This rearrangement joins TRBV9 to TRBJ2-4; tentatively, D is TRBD2 (5 bases). The closer fit of TRBJ2-7 to the DNA end suggests the J call may be wrong. Germline lookup yields CDR1 SGDLS and CDR2 YYNGEE. The length of the CDR3 is 15 residues. In DNA form, the CDR3 reads TGTGCCAGCAGCGTAGCCGGGATTACCTCGAGCGAGCAGTACTTC. Protein sequence: CASSVAGITSSEQYF.

V is TRBV10-3 and J is TRBJ2-7, with TRBD1 matching 7 bases. The end of the DNA aligns better with TRBJ2-5, so the J call may be wrong. The CDR3 length is 15 residues. Germline values: CDR1 ENHRY, CDR2 SYGVKD. Written as DNA, the CDR3 is TGTGCCATCAGTGAGTCGAAGGGACAGCTAGAGACCCAGTACTTC. This codes for CAISESKGQLETQYF.

The J gene is TRBJ2-5, the V gene TRBV5-1, with 7 bases fitting TRBD1. This CDR3 spans 15 amino acids. Trimming removed 0 bases from V and 5 bases from J; junction bases left unmatched: 7. The germline gives CDR1 SGHRS, CDR2 YFSETQ. The CDR3 spells CASSLERQGWETQYF. DNA for the CDR3: TGCGCCAGCAGCTTGGAGAGACAGGGATGGGAGACCCAGTACTTC.

V and J are TRBV10-3 and TRBJ2-1; 8 bases are shared with TRBD1. The trim removed 2 bases at V and 5 bases at J, leaving 5 bases unmatched. There are 15 residues in the CDR3. Germline assignment: CDR1 ENHRY and CDR2 SYGVKD. This CDR3 is CAISEERTGNNEQFF. The CDR3 DNA reads TGTGCCATCAGTGAGGAGCGGACAGGGAACAATGAGCAGTTCTTC.

The CDR3 reads CSGTAGQETQYF. CDR3 nucleotide sequence: TGCAGCGGGACCGCAGGCCAAGAGACCCAGTACTTC. J is TRBJ2-5 and V is TRBV29-1; no clear D. The CDR3 extends over 12 amino acids. The ends were cut back, 7 bases at V and 1 base at J, with 10 bases in the middle. Germline V gene lookup returns CDR1 SQVTM and CDR2 ANQGSEA.

The V call is TRBV12-3 or TRBV12-4, the J call TRBJ1-1; tentatively, D is TRBD1 (5 bases). V shed 3 bases and J shed 6 bases, with 20 bases lying between them. This CDR3 is built from 16 residues. The CDR3 DNA sequence: TGTGCCAGCAGTTTGGTGGGAGGCTCAGGGAGGCCTGAAGCTTTCTTT. It codes for CASSLVGGSGRPEAFF.